What follows are 10 T cell receptor beta chains derived from one specimen sequenced in a study of blood T cells in healthy people across ages. Sample-barcoded 5' priming and a J-beta primer mix drove a second PCR of 7 to 11 cycles. TCRdb re-called the 5' RACE reads through MiXCR, storing one row per CDR3 protein. This table holds around 1,000,000 distinct CDR3 sequences, around 27% found once. These data were likewise used in another study, on T cells of mothers and their children.

Sequenced sample: blood. The source of these receptors is a girl aged 2 to 9 in good health.

This clonotype was found a few times. V is TRBV27 and J is TRBJ2-7; D gene unclear. Germline V gene lookup returns CDR1 MNHEY and CDR2 SMNVEV (reference sequence). The CDR3 has 12 amino acids. V lost 1 base and J 0 bases, leaving 1 base between the germline ends. This CDR3 reads CASSLCSYEQYF. The CDR3 DNA reads as TGTGCCAGCAGTTTATGCTCCTACGAGCAGTACTTC.

This clonotype was seen a handful of times. This rearrangement joins TRBV29-1 to TRBJ1-1; D not resolved. The V end lost 7 bases, the J end lost 7 bases, and 16 bases lay between the germline ends. Germline lookup yields CDR1 SQVTM and CDR2 ANQGSEA. The CDR3 totals 12 residues. The CDR3, as DNA: TGCAGCGCATTGAGAGGGAGGGATGAAGCTTTCTTT. Residues: CSALRGRDEAFF.

There are a few counts of this clonotype. At one end the junction does not follow the germline gene, possibly because of a read error. The V and J genes are TRBV12-3 or TRBV12-4 and TRBJ1-6; D unclear. The length of the CDR3 is 14 residues. The CDR3 is CTSSFYPPNSPLHF. CDR3 nucleotide sequence: TGTACCAGCAGTTTTTATCCACCTAATTCACCCCTCCACTTT.

This clonotype has a handful of counts. The chain links TRBV3-1 to TRBJ1-1; no definite D call. From germline, CDR1 is LGHDT and CDR2 YNNKEL (reference sequence). The V end was cut by 1 base, the J end by 6 bases, with 9 bases between. The CDR3 consists of 13 residues. The CDR3 loop is CASSQAPGPEAFF. The CDR3 coding sequence is TGTGCCAGCAGCCAAGCCCCGGGTCCTGAAGCTTTCTTT. The complete variable domain, with remaining parts taken from reference TRBV3-1 and TRBJ1-1, reads DTAVSQTPKYLVTQMGNDKSIKCEQNLGHDTMYWYKQDSKKFLKIMFSYNNKELIINETVPNRFSPKSPDKAHLNLHINSLELGDSAVYFCASSQAPGPEAFFGQGTRLTVV.

The J gene is TRBJ2-7, the V gene TRBV6-2 or TRBV6-3; no reliable D call. Trimming shortened V by 6 bases and J by 1 base, and 7 bases separated the two germline ends. The CDR3 has 12 residues. Per the germline V gene, CDR1 is MNHEY and CDR2 is SVGEGT. CDR3 loop: CASRPASYEQYF. Here the CDR3 DNA reads TGTGCCAGCAGACCAGCTTCCTACGAGCAGTACTTC.

This clonotype was seen a few times. The chain combines TRBV20-1 with TRBJ2-5; tentatively, D is TRBD1 or TRBD2 (6 bases each). V was clipped by 0 bases and J by 6 bases, with 20 bases between them. Germline-derived CDR1 and CDR2 are DFQATT and SNEGSKA (reference sequence). The CDR3 consists of 16 residues. The CDR3 protein is CSARDNGGTFGQTQYF. CDR3 in DNA: TGCAGTGCTAGAGATAATGGAGGGACATTCGGACAGACCCAGTACTTC.

This clonotype was detected a few times. CDR3 in amino acids: CASSAQGVESQPQHF. The CDR3 DNA follows: TGTGCCAGCAGTGCCCAAGGAGTCGAATCTCAGCCCCAGCATTTT. This chain connects TRBV2 to TRBJ1-5; D unresolved. V was shortened by 4 bases and J by 6 bases, with 16 bases between the two germline ends. The CDR3 is made up of 15 amino acids. From germline, CDR1 is SNHLY and CDR2 FYNNEI.

V gene TRBV7-2 combines with J gene TRBJ2-5; 7 positions agree with TRBD2. V dropped 3 bases and J dropped 4; count of bases not matched to a gene: 5. The germline V gene has CDR1 SGHTA and CDR2 FQGNSA. This CDR3 spans 14 amino acids. CDR3 coding DNA: TGTGCCAGCAGCTTTTACGGGACTATAGAGACCCAGTACTTC. Amino acid sequence: CASSFYGTIETQYF.

The chain combines TRBV7-9 with TRBJ2-5; D assignment may be TRBD1 or TRBD2 (6 bases each). The closer fit of TRBJ2-7 to the DNA end suggests the J call may be wrong. Germline V gives CDR1 SEHNR, CDR2 FQNEAQ (reference sequence). The CDR3 consists of 13 residues. The CDR3: CASSQRGVNEQYF. DNA of the CDR3: TGTGCCAGCAGCCAAAGGGGGGTCAACGAGCAGTACTTC.

The V and J genes are TRBV2 and TRBJ1-5, with 9 bases matching TRBD1. The CDR3 is made up of 14 amino acids. CDR1 and CDR2 from the germline V gene are SNHLY and FYNNEI. The V gene end was trimmed by 6 bases and the J gene end by 5 bases; junction bases not matched to a gene: 5. The CDR3 sequence: CASSSGTGHQPQHF. The CDR3 DNA is TGTGCCAGCAGCTCCGGGACAGGGCATCAGCCCCAGCATTTT.